This T cell receptor beta chain originates from a study of cytomegalovirus exposure and HLA in healthy donors (dated by TCRdb to about 2017). About the investigation overall: An earlier analysis of 587 of the donors reported approximately 300 Gb of sequence data and 117 million unique TCR beta sequences from 190 million or so T cells. An earlier analysis of 587 of the donors used high-throughput TCR beta sequencing to judge whether each TCR beta V gene segment behaved as functional or pseudogenic. Using immunosequencing, the study profiled T cell repertoires from around 670 subjects and related those repertoires to cytomegalovirus serostatus. In addition to the first cohort of 666 subjects, a separate validation cohort of 120 different subjects was used. The study combined high-throughput TCR immunosequencing, statistical association of individual TCRs with disease status, and machine learning to predict cytomegalovirus infection status. The number of typed donors differed by locus: 629-630 for A, B, C, DRB1 and DQB1; 500 to 550 for DQA1; over 600 for DPA1; and roughly 450 for DPB1. Among roughly 400 genotyped donors of the cohort, an average of around 240,000 unique TCR beta nucleotide sequences was sequenced per donor, of which about 19% were non-productive. An early release that covered about 640 HLA-typed donors contained 250 to 350 gigabases of sequencing data and about 93 million unique TCR sequences. All discovery cohort repertoires had been generated on a single sequencing platform. The study aimed to test whether signatures of past pathogen exposure could be identified by cataloging public T cell receptors. The genetic ancestry cluster associated with self-reported Caucasian donors included about 84% of the 398 genotyped donors. Donor age, sex, ethnicity and CMV serostatus were compiled together with the repertoire data. Because of strong linkage in the cohort, five DR-DQ haplotypes were treated as single units for association and clustering. A later genetic analysis used genome-wide SNP genotypes for about 60% of the 666 donors, treating that subset as a discovery cohort. In a later analysis, previously published TCR beta repertoires from several hundred donors were re-analyzed and high-resolution HLA genotyping was added so that TCR occurrence patterns could be studied. In the later analysis, no new phenotypic data were used to find candidate immune exposures; instead, reliance was placed on TCR beta sequences and their occurrence across donors. HLA typing included class I and class II loci at four-digit resolution. Study-wide conclusions, independent of this receptor: Around 16 rarely observed V segments, including chromosome 9 orphons, were excluded from the earlier analysis of about 610 of the donors because counts were too low. In the study, about 150 TCR beta chains were listed as associated with cytomegalovirus. According to a later genetic analysis, donors in an Asian-associated ancestry cluster had fewer N-insertions in productive TCRs than the roughly 700-donor mean. In a later analysis, the rate of TCR association differed among HLA loci, with DRB1 alleles having the most associated TCRs and HLA-C alleles having the fewest. Roughly uniform sequencing depth across donors was assumed in presence/absence analyses, although this assumption may not hold. Strong co-occurrence of HLA alleles, especially DR and DQ, made assigning TCR associations to individual alleles difficult. In vitro tests confirmed that a few of the cytomegalovirus-associated TCR beta chains recognize cytomegalovirus antigens. A cluster of highly shared sequence variants was judged likely to represent a technical artifact of the sequencing pipeline. A further reported finding was that TCR beta sequences accurately predicted the HLA-A and HLA-B alleles for most subjects in the first cohort. The authors suggested that the approach could potentially be generalized to other disease states and immunological phenotypes. In a later analysis, most CMV-associated TCR beta chains were found to appear HLA-restricted, with HLA associations seemingly driven largely by CMV exposure. Linkage disequilibrium might explain the correlated functional status among segregating V segments, but an unknown experimental factor could not be ruled out. Broadly in line with IMGT annotations, most TCR beta V segments showed up in productive rearrangements about 87% or about 30% of the time in an earlier analysis of 587 of the donors. In both the original and validation cohorts, the classifier was reported to diagnose cytomegalovirus status with high specificity and sensitivity. In a later analysis, HLA-associated TCR beta chains showed more clonal expansion and lower generation probabilities than non-associated chains that were equally common. Most TCR sequences were seen in very few donors, while some public TCRs were found in many individuals. A later analysis reported that several top co-occurrence clusters appeared linked to parvovirus B19, influenza, CMV and Epstein-Barr virus. Specific HLA alleles were associated with 15,000 to 20,000 TCR beta sequences at a false discovery rate of 0.05 in a later analysis. Because some donors lacked HLA typing at each locus, the association tests relied only on the typed subset. Some IMGT-functional V segments, including TRBV6-2 and TRBV6-3, could not be told apart with the 87-base-pair reads, so those segments were excluded. The only immune exposure information available for the cohort was CMV serostatus. A later genetic analysis associated a missense DCLRE1C variant with V-gene and J-gene trimming of TCR beta chains, and an independent cohort replicated the association. Only TCR beta chains were sequenced in this cohort, and the absence of alpha or paired-chain data limited detectable features.

A note on this clone: There is no known antigen for this receptor. Base qualities are not provided; no much larger clone lies one nucleotide away.

The library was produced with the immunoSEQ multiplex PCR assay. A mixture of 60 forward primers for TCR Vbeta segments and 13 reverse primers for TCR Jbeta segments was used in the multiplex PCR. Amplification of the CDR3 region of rearranged TCR beta genes was performed with a multiplex PCR assay on genomic DNA. The amplified TCR beta libraries were sequenced on the Illumina HiSeq System as 87-base-pair reads. The study's processing was this. A later analysis counted approximately 74 million unique TCR beta chains across the 650 to 800 repertoires, and approximately 11 million of these chains were shared by at least two donors. Raw reads were error-corrected and collapsed into unique sequences with a nearest-neighbor algorithm that merged closely related sequences to remove PCR and sequencing errors. V, D and J gene segments were assigned by aligning CDR3 sequences to IMGT reference sequences. For a sequence to be retained, a match of at least six nucleotides to both a V gene segment and a J gene segment was required. A rearrangement counted as productive if the CDR3 had no stop codons and remained in frame with V and J, and every other rearrangement counted as non-productive. Following IMGT convention, CDR3 was defined as the stretch from the second conserved V-encoded cysteine up to the conserved J-encoded phenylalanine. Sequences without an unambiguous match to a single V gene segment were excluded from the earlier analysis of a few hundred of the donors. In an earlier analysis of several hundred of the donors, a V segment was called functional when productive rearrangements were above 56.7%, and segregating when the standard deviation between donors exceeded 5%. A statistical classification framework was built for diagnosing cytomegalovirus status from the catalog of TCR beta chain sequences. In a later analysis, V and J genes were assigned by comparing TCR nucleotide sequences against IMGT/GENE-DB human TR gene sequences. In a later analysis, CDR3 sequences and most-parsimonious VDJ recombination scenarios were assigned using the TCRdist pipeline. A later analysis defined each TCR beta chain by its CDR3 amino acid sequence plus V-gene family, and excluded reads lacking a unique V-gene family. To address suspected cross-contamination and a sequencing artifact, a later analysis removed roughly 580 highly shared, low-generation-probability nucleotide sequences. A later analysis calculated a clonal expansion index for each public chain from normalized within-repertoire ranks of inferred template counts. A later analysis computed generation probabilities with a VDJ recombination model fitted to out-of-frame rearrangements, and checked the results against IGoR. In a later analysis, TCR-TCR, TCR-HLA and TCR-CMV co-occurrence was scored with hypergeometric tests, and a repertoire-size bias correction was applied to TCR pairs. A later analysis estimated false discovery rates by permuting HLA or CMV assignments 20 times. In a later analysis, co-occurring TCRs were grouped using DBSCAN, with TCRdist sequence similarity added in when clustering inside HLA-allele-positive subsets. Co-occurrence clustering excluded repertoires with fewer than 30,000 or more than 120,000 public chains, plus five with anomalous nucleotide sharing. TCRdb re-hosts the immuneACCESS table, in-frame sequences only. Its copies lack some clones; in the studies checked, an unresolved V gene accounts for under half of them, and the cause for the rest is not known. V and J calls and clone size come straight from that table; D and trimming were deduced from the DNA. The sample records 150,000 to 200,000 clones, 85% of which are singletons. The ten largest account for less than 2.5% of the sample.

The CDR3, cysteine through phenylalanine, is 18 amino acids long. Just CDR3 DNA is preserved here, 54 bases in frame from base 1. V has 2 bases trimmed and J has 4 bases trimmed; junction bases matching no gene number 10. According to the germline V gene, CDR1 reads MNHNS and CDR2 reads SASEGT. The cohort was made up of approximately 700 healthy bone marrow donors. At the time of sampling, all cohort members were nominally healthy, though unrecorded immune exposures were likely present. The donor tested CMV seronegative, placing the donor among the 352 seronegative members of the cohort. A peripheral blood sample was collected from each donor, and TCR beta sequencing was performed on peripheral blood mononuclear cells. The Qiagen DNeasy Blood Extraction Kit was used to extract genomic DNA from the blood cell samples.

This receptor was obtained from a woman aged 45-60 years in good health and CMV-seronegative. Material for sequencing was PBMCs. The chain is encoded by TRBV6-1 joined to TRBJ2-1; TRBD2 aligns with 11 central bases. The nucleotide sequence is TGTGCCAGCAGTGAATGGAGTAGCGGGAGGGCTGGTTACAATGAGCAGTTCTTC. It encodes CASSEWSSGRAGYNEQFF.